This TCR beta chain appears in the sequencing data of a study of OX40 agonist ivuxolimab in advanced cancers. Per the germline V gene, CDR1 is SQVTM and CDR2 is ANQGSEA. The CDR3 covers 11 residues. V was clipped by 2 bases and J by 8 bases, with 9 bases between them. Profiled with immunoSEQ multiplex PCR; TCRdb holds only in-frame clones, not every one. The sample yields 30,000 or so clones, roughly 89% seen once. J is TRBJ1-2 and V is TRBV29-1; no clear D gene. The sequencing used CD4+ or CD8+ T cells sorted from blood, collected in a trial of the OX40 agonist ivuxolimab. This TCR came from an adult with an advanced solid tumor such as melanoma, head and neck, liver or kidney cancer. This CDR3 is CSVERREGYTF. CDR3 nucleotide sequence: TGCAGCGTTGAACGGCGGGAGGGCTACACCTTC.